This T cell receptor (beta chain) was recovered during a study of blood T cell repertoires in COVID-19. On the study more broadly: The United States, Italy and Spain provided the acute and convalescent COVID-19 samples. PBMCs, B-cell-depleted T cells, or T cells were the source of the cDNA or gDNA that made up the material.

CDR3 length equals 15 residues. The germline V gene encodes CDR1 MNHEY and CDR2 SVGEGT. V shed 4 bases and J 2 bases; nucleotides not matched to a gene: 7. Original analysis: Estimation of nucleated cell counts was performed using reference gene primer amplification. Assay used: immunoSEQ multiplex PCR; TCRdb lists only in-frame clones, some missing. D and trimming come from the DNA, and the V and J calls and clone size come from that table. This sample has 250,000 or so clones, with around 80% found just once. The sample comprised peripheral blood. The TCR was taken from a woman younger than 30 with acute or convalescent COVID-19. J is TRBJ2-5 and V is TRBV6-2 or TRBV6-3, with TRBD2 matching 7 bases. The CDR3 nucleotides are TGTGCCAGCAGTTTGGGGACTACCCTTCAAGAGACCCAGTACTTC. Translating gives CASSLGTTLQETQYF.